The 17 T cell receptor beta chains listed next were all sequenced from one sample in a study of cytomegalovirus exposure and HLA in healthy donors. Researchers ran the PCR with 60 Vbeta and 13 Jbeta primers. Here immunoSEQ multiplex PCR was the method, and the copy in TCRdb shows in-frame clones only, minus some. This sample contains about 140,000 clones. The source material was PBMCs. The origin of the receptors is a woman younger than 35 in good health and CMV-seronegative.

The CDR3 bases are TGTGCCAGCAGACTACGCGAGGGTTCCAACACTGAAGCTTTCTTT. This gives the protein CASRLREGSNTEAFF. This chain uses TRBV6-4 with TRBJ1-1; D not resolved. V was cut by 6 bases and J by 2 bases, with 16 bases left in between. Germline V gene data show CDR1 as MRHNA and CDR2 as SNTAGT. The CDR3 totals 15 residues.

This chain connects TRBV4-1 to TRBJ2-1; D possibly corresponds to TRBD1 (6 bases). V dropped 0 bases and J dropped 7 bases, with 10 bases sitting between them. CDR1 is MGHRA and CDR2 is YSYEKL in the germline V gene. The CDR3 loop spans 14 amino acids. The CDR3 DNA sequence: TGCGCCAGCAGCCAAGACGGGACAAGGAATGAGCAGTTCTTC. Amino acids: CASSQDGTRNEQFF.

The chain is built from TRBV6-1 and TRBJ1-5, with TRBD1 matching 8 bases. In germline, CDR1 is MNHNS, CDR2 SASEGT. V shed 4 bases, J shed 7 bases, and the junction held 9 bases outside the gene matches. The CDR3 sequence is 15 residues long. CDR3 in amino acids: CASSVSGQGFQPQHF. CDR3 nucleotide sequence: TGTGCCAGCAGTGTCAGTGGACAGGGTTTCCAGCCCCAGCATTTT.

This chain uses TRBV7-9 with TRBJ2-7; 9 positions agree with TRBD2. Looked up from germline, CDR1 is SEHNR and CDR2 is FQNEAQ (reference sequence). CDR3 size: 15 residues. Trimming at V came to 2 bases and at J to 1 base, leaving 3 bases not matched to a gene. The CDR3, as DNA: TGTGCCAGCAGCTTAACTAGCGGGTCGTCCTACGAGCAGTACGTC. Its protein is CASSLTSGSSYEQYV.

The CDR3 DNA reads TGTGCCAGCAGCAACCGGGACAGGGAGAAAGCTTTCTTT. Translating gives CASSNRDREKAFF. This chain joins TRBV7-9 and TRBJ1-1, with TRBD1 identical over 9 bases. The CDR3 extends over 13 amino acids. CDR1 and CDR2 from the germline V gene are SEHNR and FQNEAQ (reference sequence). The ends lost 5 bases at V and 9 bases at J; junction bases unmatched: 7. Supplemented by reference TRBV7-9 and TRBJ1-1, the full variable domain reads DTGVSQNPRHKITKRGQNVTFRCDPISEHNRLYWYRQTLGQGPEFLTYFQNEAQLEKSRLLSDRFSAERPKGSFSTLEIQRTEQGDSAMYLCASSNRDREKAFFGQGTRLTVV.

The chain recombines TRBV23-1 with TRBJ1-5; 12 positions match TRBD1. TRBV23-1 is recorded as an ORF, its role being uncertain. The CDR3 spans 20 residues. V was pared by 0 bases and J by 2 bases, with 11 bases of the junction left unmatched. The CDR3 loop is CASSQSGRDRGRLGNQPQHF. The DNA of the CDR3 is TGCGCCAGCAGTCAATCGGGTAGGGACAGGGGGCGACTCGGCAATCAGCCCCAGCATTTT.

The CDR3 DNA is TGTGCTAGTGGGTACTCGTGGACATCCTACAATGAGCAGTTCTTC. Translated, it gives CASGYSWTSYNEQFF. The V and J genes are TRBV12-5 and TRBJ2-1; D may be TRBD1 (5 bases). The CDR3 runs to 15 residues. The ends were cut back, 6 bases at V and 1 base at J, with 13 bases in the middle. Per germline, CDR1 LGHNT and CDR2 FRNRAP.

V and J are TRBV19 and TRBJ1-2, with D perhaps matching TRBD1 (6 bases). V lost 6 bases and J 8 bases, leaving 16 bases between the germline ends. This CDR3 comprises 13 residues. Per germline, CDR1 LNHDA and CDR2 SQIVND (reference sequence). Here the CDR3 reads CASRITGNHGYTF. The CDR3 coding sequence is TGTGCCAGTAGGATCACAGGGAACCACGGCTACACCTTC.

The rearrangement joins TRBV10-3 to TRBJ2-7, with TRBD1 matching over 9 bases. V lost 3 bases to trimming and J lost 1 base; unmatched junction nucleotides: 7. The germline V gene encodes CDR1 ENHRY and CDR2 SYGVKD. There are 16 residues in the CDR3. The chain's CDR3 is CAISEMWTGESYEQYV. For the CDR3, the DNA is TGTGCCATCAGTGAAATGTGGACAGGGGAATCCTACGAGCAGTACGTC.

V and J are TRBV6-1 and TRBJ1-2, with 7 bases aligning to TRBD1. The trim removed 6 bases at V and 7 bases at J, leaving 5 bases unmatched. This CDR3 contains 12 residues. Germline CDR1 MNHNS, CDR2 SASEGT. The CDR3 nucleotides read TGTGCCAGCAGGACGAACAGGGGTGGCTACACCTTC. Encoded protein: CASRTNRGGYTF.

This chain uses TRBV19 with TRBJ1-2; 7 bases match TRBD1. From germline, CDR1 is LNHDA and CDR2 SQIVND (reference sequence). This CDR3 is 15 amino acids long. J gave up 8 bases and V 9 bases, and 18 bases lay outside the gene matches. This CDR3 reads CASNQGGRKLLGYTF. CDR3 in DNA: TGTGCCAGCAACCAAGGGGGCAGGAAACTTTTGGGCTACACCTTC.

V gene TRBV27 combines with J gene TRBJ1-4, with TRBD1 matching 9 bases. Germline V CDR1 and CDR2: MNHEY, SMNVEV (reference sequence). This CDR3 has 14 residues. V shed 6 bases and J 10 bases; nucleotides not matched to a gene: 9. The CDR3 loop is CASSQPGTGSKLFF. The CDR3, as DNA: TGTGCCAGCAGCCAACCAGGGACAGGGTCAAAACTGTTTTTT.

The CDR3 DNA is TGCGCCAGCAGTCGGTCTAGCGGCAATGAGCAGTTCTTC. Translated, it gives CASSRSSGNEQFF. The chain combines TRBV5-1 with TRBJ2-1; 7 positions match TRBD2. The germline V gene has CDR1 SGHRS and CDR2 YFSETQ. This CDR3 has 13 amino acids. Trimming at V came to 5 bases and at J to 6 bases, leaving 5 bases not matched to a gene.

The chain combines TRBV20-1 with TRBJ2-1, with unresolved D. With 8 bases removed from V and 7 bases from J, the gap between germline ends came to 3 bases. Germline loops: CDR1 DFQATT, CDR2 SNEGSKA (reference sequence). CDR3 size: 8 residues. The CDR3 reads CSPNEQFF. The CDR3 nucleotides are TGCAGTCCTAATGAGCAGTTCTTC.

The chain carries TRBV4-1 and TRBJ2-6; D not certain. CDR1 and CDR2 (germline): MGHRA, YSYEKL. This CDR3 region has 14 residues. V was pared by 1 base and J by 2 bases, with 3 bases between. Here the CDR3 DNA reads TGCGCCAGCAGCCAAGTAACTGGGGCCAACGTCCTGACTTTC. This translates into CASSQVTGANVLTF.

The V call is TRBV5-4, the J call TRBJ1-6, with D hard to call. Per germline, CDR1 SGHNT and CDR2 YYREEE (reference sequence). V dropped 3 bases and J dropped 9 bases, with 16 bases sitting between them. CDR3 size: 15 residues. The CDR3 bases are TGTGCCAGCAGCTCCCAAAGGGCCCGGGGTTCACCCCTCCACTTT. This codes for CASSSQRARGSPLHF.

The genes are TRBV2 and TRBJ1-2, with D uncertain. CDR3 length: 13 residues. The V gene lost 8 bases and the J gene lost 0 bases, with 10 bases spanning the gap. Per germline, CDR1 SNHLY and CDR2 FYNNEI. This CDR3 reads CASSREANYGYTF. The CDR3 bases are TGTGCCAGCTCCCGGGAAGCTAACTATGGCTACACCTTC.